These 31 T cell receptor beta chains came from one sample sequenced in a study of cytomegalovirus exposure and HLA in healthy donors. The study ran its PCR with 60 Vbeta and 13 Jbeta primers. The assay was immunoSEQ multiplex PCR, and TCRdb's table has in-frame clones only and misses some. This repertoire shows about 130,000 clones, approximately 79% found once; its top ten account for 3.5% to 5%. Specimen: PBMCs. The receptor set was obtained from a man aged 18 to 29 in good health and CMV-seropositive.

This rearrangement joins TRBV19 to TRBJ2-3; weak D call: TRBD2 (6 bases). Germline loops: CDR1 LNHDA, CDR2 SQIVND (reference sequence). V lost 4 bases and J lost 4, with 12 bases in between. The length of the CDR3 is 14 residues. The CDR3 reads CASSSRIAADTQYF. As DNA, the CDR3 is TGTGCCAGTAGTAGTAGGATAGCGGCAGATACGCAGTATTTT.

This sequence joins TRBV7-2 and TRBJ2-5; tentatively, D is TRBD1 (6 bases). V lost 5 bases to trimming and J lost 4 bases, with 14 bases between them. The CDR3 has 14 amino acids. Germline-derived CDR1 and CDR2 are SGHTA and FQGNSA. CDR3 loop: CASSKTGYRETQYF. The CDR3 DNA sequence: TGTGCCAGCAGCAAGACAGGCTACCGAGAGACCCAGTACTTC.

This chain links TRBV5-5 with TRBJ2-7; D is perhaps TRBD1 (6 bases). The germline V gene encodes CDR1 SGHKS and CDR2 YYEKEE (reference sequence). V shed 0 bases and J shed 2 bases, with 12 bases lying between them. The CDR3 is 15 residues long. This chain's CDR3 is CASSLAGTPPYEQYF. DNA of the CDR3: TGTGCCAGCAGCTTGGCCGGGACACCACCCTACGAGCAGTACTTC.

The chain combines TRBV9 with TRBJ2-1; a weak D match, TRBD2 (6 bases). CDR3 length: 15 amino acids. V lost 0 bases, J lost 3 bases, and 10 bases lay in between. Germline V lookup: CDR1 SGDLS, CDR2 YYNGEE. CDR3 nucleotide sequence: TGTGCCAGCAGCGTAGATCCCGGGAGCTACAATGAGCAGTTCTTC. Its translation is CASSVDPGSYNEQFF.

This chain links TRBV28 with TRBJ1-2; 7 nucleotides line up with TRBD1. Germline V lookup: CDR1 MDHEN, CDR2 SYDVKM. The CDR3 has 14 residues. V was pared by 7 bases and J by 4 bases, with 9 bases of the junction left unmatched. As DNA, the CDR3 is TGTGCCAGCACCCCGTTGGGACAGCTCTATGGCTACACCTTC. Translated, it gives CASTPLGQLYGYTF.

This rearrangement joins TRBV28 to TRBJ1-5, with 7 bases identical to TRBD1. Germline values: CDR1 MDHEN, CDR2 SYDVKM. With V trimmed by 4 bases and J by 4 bases, 7 bases remained unmatched. This CDR3 is 15 amino acids long. CDR3 amino acids: CASSSKTGWNQPQHF. The CDR3 nucleotides are TGTGCCAGCAGTTCAAAGACAGGGTGGAATCAGCCCCAGCATTTT. Drawing the rest from reference TRBV28 and TRBJ1-5, the complete variable domain is DVKVTQSSRYLVKRTGEKVFLECVQDMDHENMFWYRQDPGLGLRLIYFSYDVKMKEKGDIPEGYSVSREKKERFSLILESASTNQTSMYLCASSSKTGWNQPQHFGDGTRLSIL.

The rearrangement uses TRBV7-6 and TRBJ2-5; 13 bases are shared with TRBD2. Germline lookup yields CDR1 SGHVS and CDR2 FNYEAQ. CDR3 length: 18 amino acids. Losses at the gene ends were 0 bases for V and 2 bases for J; bases not matched to a gene: 6. CDR3 coding DNA: TGTGCCAGCAGCTTAGCGAGACCGGGACTAGCGGGACAAGAGACCCAGTACTTC. Translation: CASSLARPGLAGQETQYF.

This clone was picked up one time. The genes are TRBV29-1 and TRBJ2-7; TRBD1 matches 11 bases. The V gene's germline CDR1 is SQVTM and CDR2 ANQGSEA. The CDR3 sequence is 14 residues long. For the CDR3, the DNA is TGCAGTCGGAGGACAGGGGGCAGTGGATACGAGCAGTACTTC. Protein sequence: CSRRTGGSGYEQYF.

CDR3 bases: TGTGCCAGCAGGGACGGGGACTCCTACGAGCAGTACTTC. As protein: CASRDGDSYEQYF. The gene calls are TRBV27 and TRBJ2-7, with TRBD2 as a possible D gene (5 bases). Trimming pared 6 bases from V and 0 bases from J, leaving 9 bases between. Germline V gives CDR1 MNHEY, CDR2 SMNVEV (reference sequence). There are 13 residues in the CDR3.

This clone was observed a few times. The chain uses TRBV7-6 and TRBJ1-3; no firm D call. The ends were cut back, 0 bases at V and 6 bases at J, with 12 bases in the middle. Germline V gene sequence: CDR1 SGHVS, CDR2 FNYEAQ. The CDR3 is made up of 15 amino acids. This CDR3 reads CASSLAAGRVNTIYF. The DNA of the CDR3 is TGTGCCAGCAGCTTAGCGGCGGGAAGAGTAAACACCATATATTTT.

This chain links TRBV7-9 with TRBJ2-5, with 11 bases that match TRBD1. V was clipped by 3 bases and J by 4 bases; unmatched bases: 1. The CDR3 loop spans 14 amino acids. The germline V gene has CDR1 SEHNR and CDR2 FQNEAQ (reference sequence). This CDR3 is CASSLGTGGETQYF. CDR3 DNA: TGTGCCAGCAGCTTGGGGACAGGGGGAGAGACCCAGTACTTC. Filled out from reference TRBV7-9 and TRBJ2-5, the complete variable domain reads DTGVSQNPRHKITKRGQNVTFRCDPISEHNRLYWYRQTLGQGPEFLTYFQNEAQLEKSRLLSDRFSAERPKGSFSTLEIQRTEQGDSAMYLCASSLGTGGETQYFGPGTRLLVL.

This sequence joins TRBV6-1 and TRBJ1-2, with TRBD1 identical over 9 bases. This CDR3 has 18 amino acids. The germline V gene encodes CDR1 MNHNS and CDR2 SASEGT. V lost 4 bases and J lost 8; bases outside the gene matches: 20. The CDR3, as DNA: TGTGCCAGCAGTGTCCAGGCGGGGACAGGGATGTTTTTCGAGGGCTACACCTTC. It translates to CASSVQAGTGMFFEGYTF.

The chain carries TRBV7-9 and TRBJ2-1, with a weak D call TRBD1 (5 bases). The CDR3 consists of 16 residues. V lost 5 bases and J lost 4, with 18 bases in between. CDR1 is SEHNR and CDR2 is FQNEAQ in the germline V gene (reference sequence). CDR3 region: CASSPKGLSLYNEQFF. The CDR3 DNA sequence: TGTGCCAGCAGCCCCAAGGGGCTTTCCCTATACAATGAGCAGTTCTTC.

The chain uses TRBV25-1 and TRBJ1-2, with 8 bases aligning to TRBD1. CDR1 MGHDK and CDR2 SYGVNS come from the germline V gene. J was trimmed by 8 bases and V by 3 bases; bases with no gene match: 5. The CDR3 extends over 13 amino acids. The DNA for the CDR3 is TGTGCCAGCAGTGAGGACAGGGTTGGCGGCTACACCTTC. It encodes CASSEDRVGGYTF.

The chain employs TRBV5-1 and TRBJ1-2; 7 bases line up with TRBD1. This CDR3 has 15 residues. The V and J ends lost 0 bases and 8 bases, in that order; junction bases with no gene match: 10. Per the germline V gene, CDR1 is SGHRS and CDR2 is YFSETQ. CDR3 in amino acids: CASSLVGDSFRGYTF. Written as DNA, the CDR3 is TGCGCCAGCAGCTTGGTGGGGGACAGTTTTCGGGGCTACACCTTC.

At least ten counts were recorded for this clone. The chain employs TRBV11-2 and TRBJ1-1, with D possibly TRBD1 on 6 matching bases. From germline, CDR1 is SGHAT and CDR2 FQNNGV. The CDR3 runs 14 residues. Trimming took 5 bases from V and 3 from J, leaving 13 bases between them. This chain's CDR3 is CASSQTGLYTEAFF. Here the CDR3 DNA reads TGTGCCAGCAGCCAGACAGGTCTTTACACTGAAGCTTTCTTT.

The chain combines TRBV6-4 with TRBJ2-2; D is possibly TRBD2 (5 bases). The germline V and J ends were trimmed by 5 bases and 5 bases, with 12 bases remaining between them. CDR1 is MRHNA and CDR2 is SNTAGT in the germline V gene. The CDR3 covers 14 residues. The CDR3 spells CASSNLAATGELFF. In DNA, the CDR3 is TGTGCCAGCAGTAACCTAGCTGCTACCGGGGAGCTGTTTTTT.

V and J are TRBV11-2 and TRBJ1-1, with 9 bases matching TRBD1. Per the germline V gene, CDR1 is SGHAT and CDR2 is FQNNGV. There are 14 residues in the CDR3. J was trimmed by 1 base and V by 6 bases; bases with no gene match: 3. Here the CDR3 DNA reads TGTGCCAGCAGATCGACAGGGGGGAACACTGAAGCTTTCTTT. Translated, it gives CASRSTGGNTEAFF.

This chain joins TRBV7-2 and TRBJ1-5; D gene uncertain. CDR3 length: 18 amino acids. V was trimmed by 5 bases and J by 0 bases, leaving 20 bases between them. CDR1 SGHTA and CDR2 FQGNSA come from the germline V gene. In nucleotides, the CDR3 is TGTGCCAGCAGCACCCCCCGGGGTCAATCAACTAGCAATCAGCCCCAGCATTTT. Translating gives CASSTPRGQSTSNQPQHF.

The V gene is TRBV5-1, the J gene TRBJ1-1, with TRBD1 as a possible D gene (5 bases). CDR3 length: 15 residues. Germline V CDR1 and CDR2: SGHRS, YFSETQ. V was clipped by 0 bases and J by 1 base, with 10 bases between them. CDR3 DNA sequence: TGCGCCAGCAGCTTGGCGGGGGGAGGGAACACTGAAGCTTTCTTT. It specifies CASSLAGGGNTEAFF.

V and J are TRBV5-4 and TRBJ2-7; 9 bases map to TRBD1. With V trimmed by 4 bases and J by 2 bases, 7 bases remained unmatched. Germline values: CDR1 SGHNT, CDR2 YYREEE (reference sequence). The CDR3 spans 15 residues. DNA of the CDR3: TGTGCCAGCAGCCTTGGGACAGGGCCCCCCTACGAGCAGTACTTC. Translation gives CASSLGTGPPYEQYF.

This rearrangement joins TRBV7-9 to TRBJ1-1, with 9 bases that match TRBD1. The CDR3 is 16 residues long. Germline trimming cut 5 bases from V and 4 bases from J; bases unmatched to any gene: 11. Germline V gene sequence: CDR1 SEHNR, CDR2 FQNEAQ (reference sequence). CDR3 sequence: CASSPGQGRVSTEAFF. In DNA, the CDR3 is TGTGCCAGCAGCCCCGGACAGGGGCGGGTGAGCACTGAAGCTTTCTTT.

This clone appeared a few times. The V gene is TRBV29-1, the J gene TRBJ1-3, with a tentative D call TRBD1 (5 bases). Trimming shortened V by 6 bases and J by 0 bases, and 12 bases separated the two germline ends. This CDR3 spans 14 amino acids. CDR1 is SQVTM, CDR2 ANQGSEA, per germline. The CDR3 spells CSVADSASGNTIYF. The CDR3 coding sequence is TGCAGCGTCGCCGACAGTGCCTCTGGAAACACCATATATTTT.

This clone was seen more than once but under ten times. V and J are TRBV10-1 and TRBJ1-1; D perhaps matches TRBD1 (5 bases). The CDR3 consists of 12 residues. V was cut by 6 bases and J by 4 bases, with 9 bases left in between. Germline V gene sequence: CDR1 WNHNN, CDR2 SYGVQD (reference sequence). The CDR3 sequence is CASSHDSTEAFF. The CDR3 bases are TGCGCCAGCAGCCATGACAGCACTGAAGCTTTCTTT.

The chain employs TRBV15 and TRBJ2-3; D not certain. The CDR3 consists of 12 residues. The V gene's germline CDR1 is LNHNV and CDR2 YYDKDF (reference sequence). V was clipped by 1 base and J by 6 bases, with 5 bases between them. DNA for the CDR3: TGTGCCACCAGCAGAGTTTCGGATACGCAGTATTTT. This translates into CATSRVSDTQYF.

The chain employs TRBV28 and TRBJ2-1; 9 bases line up with TRBD1. The CDR3 spans 15 residues. The J segment lost 7 bases and the V segment lost 6 bases, leaving 10 bases of the junction unmatched. Germline CDR1 reads MDHEN; CDR2 reads SYDVKM. The CDR3 here is CASSHRGQGGNEQFF. In DNA form, the CDR3 reads TGTGCCAGCAGCCACCGGGGACAGGGTGGGAATGAGCAGTTCTTC.

There are a few counts of this clone. The chain combines TRBV6-6 with TRBJ1-1; D not certain. Germline V gene data show CDR1 as MNHNY and CDR2 as SVGAGI (reference sequence). V was trimmed by 8 bases and J by 1 base, leaving 8 bases between them. The CDR3 loop spans 12 amino acids. CDR3 in amino acids: CASRGGNTEAFF. The CDR3 DNA sequence: TGTGCCAGCCGGGGTGGGAACACTGAAGCTTTCTTT.

This clone was counted between two and nine times. The rearrangement links TRBV13 to TRBJ2-7; tentative D call: TRBD2 (6 bases). With 5 bases removed from V and 5 bases from J, the gap between germline ends came to 13 bases. This CDR3 has 13 residues. The germline V gene encodes CDR1 PRHDT and CDR2 FYEKMQ (reference sequence). CDR3 sequence (DNA): TGTGCCAGCAGCCCCACGGGACTGCACGAGCAGTACTTC. This sequence encodes CASSPTGLHEQYF.

Details on this clone: In the same sample, other DNA sequences code for this CDR3. The V gene is TRBV30, the J gene TRBJ1-5, with D possibly TRBD1 on 6 matching bases. The CDR3 extends over 13 amino acids. The ends were cut back, 1 base at V and 2 bases at J, with 6 bases in the middle. Germline CDR1 and CDR2: GTSNPN and SVGIG (reference sequence). The CDR3 nucleotides are TGTGCCTGGAGTGGACAGGGCAATCAGCCCCAGCATTTT. As protein: CAWSGQGNQPQHF.

A remark on this clone: This CDR3 is also generated by other DNA sequences in the sample. This chain connects TRBV15 to TRBJ2-7; D unresolved. Germline CDR1 and CDR2: LNHNV and YYDKDF (reference sequence). Trimming shortened V by 4 bases and J by 4 bases, and 11 bases separated the two germline ends. This CDR3 region has 13 residues. CDR3 residues: CATSKVNSYEQYF. The CDR3 DNA sequence: TGTGCCACCAGCAAAGTCAACTCTTACGAGCAGTACTTC.

This chain uses TRBV9 with TRBJ2-1; 12 nucleotides align to TRBD2. Looked up from germline, CDR1 is SGDLS and CDR2 is YYNGEE. After removal of 2 bases from V and 8 bases from J, the junction contained 5 bases not matched to a gene. The CDR3 is 15 residues long. The CDR3 region has the DNA TGTGCCAGCAGCGTCCTAGCGGGGGGGGGAGATGAGCAGTTCTTC. Amino acid sequence: CASSVLAGGGDEQFF.